These 9 T cell receptor beta chains came from one sample sequenced in a study of T-cell memory formation after mild COVID-19. TCRdb itself ran the 5' RACE reads through MiXCR, one entry per CDR3 protein. Of about 560,000 distinct CDR3 sequences in the sample, 15% to 20% are singletons; the top ten hold just over 8%. Material for sequencing was PBMCs or a T cell subset sorted from them (not recorded which). The receptors come from an adult woman who had mild COVID-19 (a few samples of this study predate the infection). Cell type and time point are not known.

V gene TRBV4-3 combines with J gene TRBJ1-5, with D perhaps matching TRBD1 (5 bases). The V gene lost 0 bases and the J gene lost 7 bases, with 10 bases spanning the gap. CDR3 length: 14 residues. The germline V gene has CDR1 LGHNA and CDR2 YSLEER. CDR3: CASSQDPRGQPQHF. The CDR3 DNA follows: TGCGCCAGCAGCCAAGATCCTAGGGGCCAGCCCCAGCATTTT.

This clonotype was counted between two and nine times. This rearrangement joins TRBV18 to TRBJ2-2; tentatively, D is TRBD1 (6 bases). The V gene lost 2 bases and the J gene lost 6 bases, with 7 bases spanning the gap. This CDR3 region has 13 residues. Germline V CDR1 and CDR2: KGHSH, LQKENI. The CDR3 region is CASSPRTAGELFF. Written as DNA, the CDR3 is TGTGCCAGCTCACCAAGGACAGCCGGGGAGCTGTTTTTT.

The rearrangement uses TRBV7-8 and TRBJ2-3; 10 bases match TRBD2. Germline assignment: CDR1 SGHVS and CDR2 FQNEAQ. The ends lost 2 bases at V and 6 bases at J; junction bases unmatched: 5. This CDR3 contains 15 residues. The DNA for the CDR3 is TGTGCCAGCAGCTTACTAGCGGGAGCGGACGATACGCAGTATTTT. Translated, it gives CASSLLAGADDTQYF.

The CDR3, as DNA: TGTGCCAGCAGCCAAGAGGACAGAAAACAAGAGACCCAGTACTTC. Translating it yields CASSQEDRKQETQYF. The V call is TRBV3-1, the J call TRBJ2-5; D possibly corresponds to TRBD1 (6 bases). The germline CDR1 and CDR2 sequences are LGHDT and YNNKEL (reference sequence). This CDR3 comprises 15 residues. Trimming took 0 bases from V and 2 from J, leaving 10 bases between them.

Here the CDR3 DNA reads TGTGCCAGCAGAAAACCCGGGACTAGCGTCTACGAGCAGTACTTC. Protein: CASRKPGTSVYEQYF. The J gene is TRBJ2-7, the V gene TRBV6-2 or TRBV6-3; 10 bases fit TRBD2. V lost 6 bases and J lost 3; bases outside the gene matches: 8. This CDR3 spans 15 amino acids. Germline V lookup: CDR1 MNHEY, CDR2 SVGEGT.

This clonotype was observed a handful of times. The chain recombines TRBV5-8 with TRBJ1-4, with a possible D match to TRBD1 (6 bases). V was shortened by 2 bases and J by 4 bases, with 9 bases between the two germline ends. Germline V gene lookup returns CDR1 SGHTS and CDR2 YDEGEE. The CDR3 spans 14 residues. The CDR3 loop is CASSFIQGNEKLFF. Here the CDR3 DNA reads TGTGCCAGCAGCTTTATACAGGGTAATGAAAAACTGTTTTTT.

The chain's CDR3 is CSARSLADTNTGELFF. CDR3 bases: TGCAGTGCTAGAAGCCTAGCGGATACGAACACCGGGGAGCTGTTTTTT. The chain uses TRBV20-1 and TRBJ2-2; 7 nucleotides line up with TRBD2. Germline V CDR1 and CDR2: DFQATT, SNEGSKA (reference sequence). The CDR3 runs to 16 residues. V gave up 2 bases and J gave up 0 bases; unmatched junction bases: 6.

V is TRBV7-9 and J is TRBJ2-3; 9 positions match TRBD1. The CDR3 is made up of 16 amino acids. Looked up from germline, CDR1 is SEHNR and CDR2 is FQNEAQ (reference sequence). Germline trimming cut 5 bases from V and 3 bases from J; bases unmatched to any gene: 9. Here the CDR3 reads CASSPTGGEETDTQYF. The CDR3 bases are TGTGCCAGCAGCCCCACAGGGGGCGAGGAAACAGATACGCAGTATTTT.

This clonotype was seen a few times. The V gene is TRBV7-8, the J gene TRBJ2-3; 9 bases map to TRBD1. Per germline, CDR1 SGHVS and CDR2 FQNEAQ. Trimming at V came to 0 bases and at J to 4 bases, leaving 11 bases not matched to a gene. The CDR3 covers 18 residues. In nucleotides, the CDR3 is TGTGCCAGCAGCTTAGCTCCCACGGACAGGGGCCGACCAGATACGCAGTATTTT. Its protein product is CASSLAPTDRGRPDTQYF.